The 20 T cell receptor beta chains presented below share a single source sample, sequenced in a study of Graves' ophthalmopathy and Graves' hyperthyroidism. Amplification of TCR beta CDR3 regions used RNA transcripts. Second-round multiplex PCR came after a first-round RT-PCR that employed HTBI primers. TCRdb reprocessed the multiplex PCR reads with MiXCR, giving one entry per CDR3 protein. The table has about 740,000 distinct CDR3 sequences, roughly two fifths seen once. The sequenced material came from peripheral blood. These TCRs come from an adult man with Graves' ophthalmopathy.

This clonotype was detected many times. The chain is built from TRBV25-1 and TRBJ2-5; D is uncertain. This CDR3 has 14 residues. Germline-derived CDR1 and CDR2 are MGHDK and SYGVNS. V dropped 1 base and J dropped 0 bases, with 6 bases sitting between them. The CDR3 is CASSEFVHQETQYF. CDR3 sequence (DNA): TGTGCCAGCAGTGAATTTGTCCACCAAGAGACCCAGTACTTC.

This clonotype was counted at least ten times. The chain joins TRBV29-1 to TRBJ2-7; 9 bases are shared with TRBD1. Per germline, CDR1 SQVTM and CDR2 ANQGSEA. This CDR3 is 12 amino acids long. V gave up 4 bases and J gave up 4 bases; unmatched junction bases: 2. CDR3 sequence: CSVVTGGYEQYF. CDR3 sequence (DNA): TGCAGCGTTGTGACAGGGGGGTACGAGCAGTACTTC.

This chain joins TRBV7-9 and TRBJ1-2; tentatively, D is TRBD1 (5 bases). The V end lost 5 bases, the J end lost 3 bases, and 19 bases lay between the germline ends. Germline V lookup: CDR1 SEHNR, CDR2 FQNEAQ (reference sequence). The CDR3 loop spans 16 amino acids. The CDR3 region is CASSPRGGGFHYGYTF. DNA of the CDR3: TGTGCCAGCAGCCCCCGGGGTGGGGGGTTTCACTATGGCTACACCTTC.

V usage is TRBV10-3 and J usage is TRBJ2-5; D is possibly TRBD1 or TRBD2 (6 bases each). V was pared by 0 bases and J by 1 base, with 9 bases between. The CDR3 has 15 amino acids. CDR1 is ENHRY, CDR2 SYGVKD, per germline. CDR3 nucleotide sequence: TGTGCCATCAGTGAGTCCGGGGGCGGCCAAGAGACCCAGTACTTC. Residues: CAISESGGGQETQYF.

For this clonotype: A much bigger clone sits one base away, suggesting this may be a read error. This is likely a read error, given that the CDR3 carries no conserved phenylalanine or tryptophan at its end. CDR3 DNA sequence: TGTGCCAGCAGCCAAGAAGGTAGGAGGGGGCGGTTACCCCTCCACTCT. Protein product: CASSQEGRRGRLPLHS. V usage is TRBV9 and J usage is TRBJ1-6; TRBD1 agrees at 7 bases. Germline lookup yields CDR1 SGDLS and CDR2 YYNGEE. This CDR3 is built from 16 residues. The V gene end was trimmed by 4 bases and the J gene end by 12 bases; junction bases not matched to a gene: 16.

This clonotype was picked up many times. The chain uses TRBV15 and TRBJ2-6; no firm D call. The V end was cut by 3 bases, the J end by 0 bases, with 6 bases between. This CDR3 comprises 15 residues. CDR1 LNHNV and CDR2 YYDKDF come from the germline V gene (reference sequence). The CDR3 region is CATSSTASGANVLTF. The CDR3, as DNA: TGTGCCACCAGCAGTACAGCCTCTGGGGCCAACGTCCTGACTTTC.

The chain employs TRBV4-1 and TRBJ1-2; D unclear. The CDR3 is made up of 15 amino acids. Germline CDR1 reads MGHRA; CDR2 reads YSYEKL. The ends were cut back, 0 bases at V and 2 bases at J, with 10 bases in the middle. Here the CDR3 reads CASSQDWGSNYGYTF. The DNA for the CDR3 is TGCGCCAGCAGCCAAGATTGGGGATCGAACTATGGCTACACCTTC.

Notes on this clonotype: A clone one base away is much larger, so this may be a read error. The J gene is TRBJ1-1, the V gene TRBV11-1, with TRBD1 matching 7 bases. This CDR3 comprises 15 residues. The V gene's germline CDR1 is SGHAT and CDR2 FQDESV (reference sequence). J gave up 6 bases and V 1 base, and 8 bases lay outside the gene matches. The DNA of the CDR3 is TGTGCCAGCAGCTTAGAAGGGACAGCCTACGCTGAAGCTTTCTTT. Amino acid sequence: CASSLEGTAYAEAFF. The full variable domain, its missing parts supplied by reference TRBV11-1 and TRBJ1-1, is EAEVAQSPRYKITEKSQAVAFWCDPISGHATLYWYRQILGQGPELLVQFQDESVVDDSQLPKDRFSAERLKGVDSTLKIQPAELGDSAMYLCASSLEGTAYAEAFFGQGTRLTVV.

The chain carries TRBV7-7 and TRBJ2-5, with 7 bases lining up with TRBD2. Germline CDR1 reads SSHAT; CDR2 reads FNYEAQ (reference sequence). After removal of 3 bases from V and 3 bases from J, the junction contained 4 bases not matched to a gene. The CDR3 is 14 residues long. CDR3 protein: CASSLRETKETQYF. CDR3 DNA: TGTGCCAGCAGCTTGCGGGAGACTAAAGAGACCCAGTACTTC.

V gene TRBV29-1 combines with J gene TRBJ2-5; 7 bases fit TRBD2. The germline V gene encodes CDR1 SQVTM and CDR2 ANQGSEA. The CDR3 sequence is 13 residues long. Trimming cost V 4 bases and J 7 bases; bases outside gene matches: 9. CDR3 residues: CSVGDYPGGTQYF. Written as DNA, the CDR3 is TGCAGCGTTGGGGACTATCCGGGAGGGACCCAGTACTTC.

This clonotype was counted ten times or more. This rearrangement joins TRBV11-2 to TRBJ2-7; 10 bases are shared with TRBD1. The germline V gene encodes CDR1 SGHAT and CDR2 FQNNGV. V gave up 5 bases and J gave up 6 bases; unmatched junction bases: 7. CDR3 length equals 14 residues. CDR3 in amino acids: CASSVDRGVVEQYF. The CDR3 coding sequence is TGTGCCAGCAGCGTGGACAGGGGGGTTGTCGAGCAGTACTTC.

The chain combines TRBV2 with TRBJ2-7, with D maybe TRBD2 (6 bases). The CDR3 contains 15 residues. Germline V gives CDR1 SNHLY, CDR2 FYNNEI. V lost 5 bases and J lost 2, with 16 bases in between. Here the CDR3 DNA reads TGTGCCAGCAGTTTCGCGGGAAGGTACGCCTACGAGCAGTACTTC. Translating gives CASSFAGRYAYEQYF.

The gene calls are TRBV29-1 and TRBJ2-4, with unresolved D. The CDR3 runs to 12 residues. The germline gives CDR1 SQVTM, CDR2 ANQGSEA. Deletions cut 1 base from V and 8 bases from J, with 9 bases between. As DNA, the CDR3 is TGCAGCGTTGAAGGTGGTAGGGACATTCAGTACTTC. This translates into CSVEGGRDIQYF.

The J gene is TRBJ1-2, the V gene TRBV5-5; D possibly corresponds to TRBD1 (6 bases). Germline CDR1 is SGHKS and CDR2 is YYEKEE (reference sequence). The V and J ends lost 0 bases and 3 bases respectively, with 12 bases between them. There are 15 residues in the CDR3. CDR3 region: CASSLGQVGDYGYTF. In DNA form, the CDR3 reads TGTGCCAGCAGCTTGGGACAGGTCGGAGACTATGGCTACACCTTC.

This chain links TRBV7-8 with TRBJ2-7; maybe TRBD2 (7 bases). Germline CDR1 reads SGHVS; CDR2 reads FQNEAQ. The CDR3 is made up of 17 amino acids. The V end was cut by 6 bases, the J end by 3 bases, with 24 bases between. CDR3 DNA: TGTGCCAGCAGTTACTACGGGCGGGGGCACAACATCTACGAGCAGTACTTC. Protein product: CASSYYGRGHNIYEQYF.

In this sample, this clonotype turned up once. The rearrangement uses TRBV5-1 and TRBJ2-5, with TRBD1 as a possible D gene (6 bases). Germline CDR1 SGHRS, CDR2 YFSETQ. The CDR3 length is 13 residues. V lost 1 base and J 7 bases, leaving 11 bases between the germline ends. Here the CDR3 DNA reads TGCGCCAGCAGCTTGTCGAGAGGGGGGACCCAGTACTTC. Its translation is CASSLSRGGTQYF.

This clonotype was detected only a few times. The V gene is TRBV10-3, the J gene TRBJ1-6; D is possibly TRBD1 (6 bases). Trimming took 10 bases from V and 9 from J, leaving 16 bases between them. CDR1 is ENHRY and CDR2 is SYGVKD in the germline V gene. This CDR3 region has 13 residues. The CDR3 is CASRGQFSSPLHF. DNA of the CDR3: TGTGCCAGCAGGGGACAATTCAGTTCACCCCTCCACTTT.

This clonotype was counted many times. The genes are TRBV2 and TRBJ1-6; no clear D gene. Trimming took 8 bases from V and 10 from J, leaving 18 bases between them. From germline, CDR1 is SNHLY and CDR2 FYNNEI. The CDR3 consists of 14 residues. The CDR3 reads CASGNWAVGSPLHF. In nucleotides, the CDR3 is TGTGCCAGCGGTAACTGGGCAGTAGGGTCACCCCTCCACTTT.

This clonotype was counted at least ten times. J is TRBJ2-2 and V is TRBV29-1; 9 nucleotides agree with TRBD2. V lost 5 bases and J lost 8; bases outside the gene matches: 6. CDR1 is SQVTM, CDR2 ANQGSEA, per germline. This CDR3 spans 13 amino acids. CDR3 nucleotide sequence: TGCAGCGTTCTGCGGGGGGGATCAGGGGAGCTGTTTTTT. Encoded protein: CSVLRGGSGELFF.

In its sample, this clonotype was seen a few times. The rearrangement links TRBV29-1 to TRBJ2-7, with 12 bases that match TRBD1. This CDR3 is 13 amino acids long. Germline V lookup: CDR1 SQVTM, CDR2 ANQGSEA. V lost 3 bases to trimming and J lost 5 bases; unmatched junction nucleotides: 2. CDR3 nucleotides: TGCAGCGTTGAGGGACAGGGGGCTAACGAGCAGTACTTC. It translates to CSVEGQGANEQYF.